These T cell receptor beta chains were read from a single sample in a study of radiotherapy plus CTLA-4 blockade in lung cancer. Profiling relied on immunoSEQ multiplex PCR, and the TCRdb table lists in-frame clones only, not all of them. Among some 66,000 clones listed, approximately 83% were seen once. The sample here was peripheral blood, taken from a patient treated with radiotherapy plus ipilimumab. The origin of the receptors is a human donor with non-small cell lung cancer who had a partial response to radiotherapy plus ipilimumab. The CDR3 runs from the conserved cysteine through the conserved F or W. A D gene is named only where the DNA matches it firmly. Size is omitted from some rows. Given values are once, few, many or a class for expanded clones.

>TRBJ2-5|.|TRBV20-1|.
TGCAGTGCTCGAACTCCGGGGACCCAGTACTTC
CSARTPGTQYF
>TRBJ2-6|.|TRBV5-1|.
TGCGCCAGCAGCTTGGTGGCAGGGGGGCCTGGGGCCAACGTCCTGACTTTC
CASSLVAGGPGANVLTF
>TRBJ2-7|.|TRBV6-5|.
TGTGCCAGCAGTTACTCGAGTGCTTACGAGCAGTACTTC
CASSYSSAYEQYF
>TRBJ2-7|.|TRBV28|.
TGTGCCAGCAGTTACGGAGGGGAGCCCTACGAGCAGTACTTC
CASSYGGEPYEQYF
>TRBJ2-7|.|TRBV2|TRBD1
TGTGCCAGCAGTTATGGCCGGGACAGGGGCCACGAGCAGTACTTC
CASSYGRDRGHEQYF
>TRBJ2-1|.|TRBV30|TRBD2
TGTGCCTGGACCCGAGGACTAGCGGGACGTAATGAGCAGTTCTTC
CAWTRGLAGRNEQFF
>TRBJ2-5|.|TRBV19|TRBD2
TGTGCCAGTAGTATATACGGACTAGCGGGGGGCCTTCAAGAGACCCAGTACTTC
CASSIYGLAGGLQETQYF
>TRBJ2-1|.|TRBV29-1|.
TGCAGCGCCAGGGACTCGAGACGGATCAATGAGCAGTTCTTC
CSARDSRRINEQFF
>TRBJ2-7|once|TRBV21-1|.
TGTGCCAGCCCATTAGAGGGGGCCCCCGACGAGCAGTACTTC
CASPLEGAPDEQYF
>TRBJ2-5|.|TRBV27|TRBD2
TGTGCCAGCAGTTTATCCGTGACTAGCCTCGAGACCCAGTACTTC
CASSLSVTSLETQYF
>TRBJ1-1|.|TRBV5-6|.
TGTGCCAGCAGCTTGGGAGTTGGGGGGGACGCTTTCTTT
CASSLGVGGDAFF
>TRBJ2-7|.|TRBV15|.
TGTGCCACCGGGGGGAGGAGCTCCTACGAGCAGTACTTC
CATGGRSSYEQYF
>TRBJ2-5|.|TRBV27|TRBD2
TGTGCCAGCATCGCCTGGACTAGCGGAAAAGAGACCCAGTACTTC
CASIAWTSGKETQYF
>TRBJ1-2|.|TRBV6-5|TRBD1
TGTGCCAGCAGAGACAGGGCGTATGGCTACACCTTC
CASRDRAYGYTF
>TRBJ2-1|.|TRBV5-5|TRBD2
TGTGCCAGCAGCTTAGCTAGCGGGAGCTCCTACAATGAGCAGTTCTTC
CASSLASGSSYNEQFF
>TRBJ1-1|.|TRBV19|.
TGTGCCAGTATTGGATTACGGGTAACAGGGTTAGCTGAAGCTTTCTTT
CASIGLRVTGLAEAFF
>TRBJ2-4|.|TRBV21-1|.
TGTGCCAGCAGCAAAGGGGAGAGACTAGCGGGAGATATATCCAAAAACATTCAGTACTTC
CASSKGERLAGDISKNIQYF
>TRBJ1-1|.|TRBV18|.
TGTGCCAGCTCGCGTTCCAGTGCCAGTTCGGGCACTGAAGCTTTCTTT
CASSRSSASSGTEAFF
>TRBJ2-2|.|TRBV6-4|.
TGTGCCAGCAGTGACCACCCCGAGGGAGGGGGGTGGAACACCGGGGAGCTATTTTTT
CASSDHPEGGGWNTGELFF
>TRBJ2-1|once|TRBV5-6|TRBD2
TGTGCCAGCACCTGGGGACTAGCGGGAGCCGATGAGCAGTTCTTC
CASTWGLAGADEQFF
>TRBJ1-2|once|TRBV6-1|TRBD1
TGTGCCAGCAGTATGACAGGGGTTAACTATGGCTACACCTTC
CASSMTGVNYGYTF
>TRBJ2-2|.|TRBV18|.
TGTGCCAGCTCAGCGTCGGGAGTGAACACCGGGGAGCTGTTTTTT
CASSASGVNTGELFF
>TRBJ2-7|.|TRBV5-1|TRBD2
TGCGCCAGCAGCTTGGCGGCTAGCGGGACCACCTACGAGCAGTACTTC
CASSLAASGTTYEQYF
>TRBJ1-1|.|TRBV6-1|.
TGTGCCAGCAGTGAATTTTTGGCGGTTGAAGCTTTCTTT
CASSEFLAVEAFF
>TRBJ2-4|.|TRBV6-5|.
TGTGCCAGCAGGCTACAGGGAGGGGACATTCAGTACTTC
CASRLQGGDIQYF
>TRBJ2-3|.|TRBV7-6|TRBD2
TGTGCCAGCAGCTTAGAGTCCCCAAGCGGGATAACCACAGATACGCAGTATTTT
CASSLESPSGITTDTQYF
>TRBJ2-7|.|TRBV10-3|TRBD2
TGTGCCATCAGGGCCCCTAGCGGGAGGGCCCACGAGCAGTACTTC
CAIRAPSGRAHEQYF
>TRBJ2-3|.|TRBV7-9|.
TGTGCCACGGGGGCGGGAGAGGCAGATACGCAGTATTTT
CATGAGEADTQYF
>TRBJ2-3|.|TRBV28|TRBD1
TGTGCCAGCAGTTTCTGGGACAGGGCGGAAGATACGCAGTATTTT
CASSFWDRAEDTQYF
>TRBJ2-3|.|TRBV11-2|.
TGTGCCAGCAGCCGACTGACGGGGTGGGATACGCAGTATTTT
CASSRLTGWDTQYF
>TRBJ2-1|.|TRBV7-2|.
TGTGCCAGCAGCTTAGGTCCCGGGACTGGCTGGAGGGAGCAGTTCTTC
CASSLGPGTGWREQFF
>TRBJ2-5|.|TRBV19|TRBD2
TGTGCCAGTAGTATAGGAATAGCGGGAGGGGAAGAGACCCAGTACTTC
CASSIGIAGGEETQYF
>TRBJ2-1|.|TRBV6-5|TRBD1
TGTGCCAGCACGAACCGGGACAGGGGATACAATGAGCAGTTCTTC
CASTNRDRGYNEQFF
>TRBJ2-2|.|TRBV5-1|TRBD2
TGCGCCAGCAGCCAAGGACTAGCGGGAGTCATGAACACCGGGGAGCTGTTTTTT
CASSQGLAGVMNTGELFF
>TRBJ1-1|.|TRBV5-1|.
TGCGCCAGCAGCTTAGAACCGAGGGAGGAGACTGAAGCTTTCTTT
CASSLEPREETEAFF
>TRBJ2-3|.|TRBV5-4|TRBD1
TGTGCCAGCAGCTTAACAGGGGCAGGGGCAGATACGCAGTATTTT
CASSLTGAGADTQYF
>TRBJ2-7|.|TRBV6-5|.
TGTGCCAGCAGTTACTCCGTCCTAGCCGCCTCCTACGAGCAGTACTTC
CASSYSVLAASYEQYF
>TRBJ1-2|.|TRBV28|.
TGTGCCAGCAGTTTATGGTCGCAGGGTCTAGGTGGCTACACCTTC
CASSLWSQGLGGYTF
>TRBJ1-2|.|TRBV28|.
TGTGCCAGCAGTTTGGCACAGGGACGGGGCTACACCTTC
CASSLAQGRGYTF
>TRBJ2-3|once|TRBV5-5|TRBD1
TGTGCCAGCGGACAGGGGTCGGATACGCAGTATTTT
CASGQGSDTQYF
>TRBJ1-4|.|TRBV19|.
TGTGCCACCTCCCGGGACACTCTAAATGAAAAACTGTTTTTT
CATSRDTLNEKLFF
>TRBJ2-2|.|TRBV5-1|.
TGCGCCAGCAGCCTTCTAGCAGGGGGGACCGGGGAGCTGTTTTTT
CASSLLAGGTGELFF
>TRBJ2-6|.|TRBV19|TRBD1
TGTGCCGCACGCCCTGGGCAGGGGGCCGCTGGGGCCAACGTCCTGACTTTC
CAARPGQGAAGANVLTF
>TRBJ2-6|.|TRBV28|.
TGTGCCAGCAGTCTATCAACTGCCGGGGCCAACGTCCTGACTTTC
CASSLSTAGANVLTF
>TRBJ2-5|.|TRBV5-6|.
TGTGCCAGCAGCTTGTGGGGCGGTCCTTTTGGGGAGACCCAGTACTTC
CASSLWGGPFGETQYF
>TRBJ1-3|.|TRBV7-3|TRBD1
TGTGCCAGCAGCGTTAATCAGGGGGAGGACACCATATATTTT
CASSVNQGEDTIYF
>TRBJ1-1|.|TRBV7-6|TRBD1
TGTGCCAGCAGCCCTAAAACAGGGGGCGGGAACACTGAAGCTTTCTTT
CASSPKTGGGNTEAFF
>TRBJ1-1|.|TRBV29-1|.
TGCAGCGTTGAGCCGGACAGCCGGGACGCTGAAGCTTTCTTT
CSVEPDSRDAEAFF
>TRBJ2-2|.|TRBV6-6|.
TGTGCCAGCTCCGGACAGCGCACCGGGGAGCTGTTTTTT
CASSGQRTGELFF
>TRBJ1-1|.|TRBV10-2|.
TGCGCCAGCAGTGACCCACCCGGAGGCACTGAAGCTTTCTTT
CASSDPPGGTEAFF
>TRBJ2-2|few|TRBV28|TRBD2
TGTGCCAGCAGTTCGACTAGCGGGAGGGACACCGGGGAGCTGTTTTTT
CASSSTSGRDTGELFF
>TRBJ2-1|.|TRBV11-2|.
TGTGCCAGCAGCTTAGATCTAGTCAGCACCTACAATGAGCAGTTCTTC
CASSLDLVSTYNEQFF
>TRBJ2-1|.|TRBV18|TRBD2
TGTGCCAGCTCACCACCGGCGGGAGGGTACAATGAGCAGTTCTTC
CASSPPAGGYNEQFF
>TRBJ2-2|.|TRBV30|.
TGTGCCATCAACGCCCCCGCCAGGGTACATGGTATCGGGGAGCTGTTTTTT
CAINAPARVHGIGELFF
>TRBJ2-5|.|TRBV18|TRBD2
TGTGCCAGCTCACCACCGTTGATAGCGGGAGGTTCGGAGACCCAGTACTTC
CASSPPLIAGGSETQYF
>TRBJ1-1|.|TRBV5-1|.
TGCGCCAGCAGCCGGCGACAGGTTCAATCGACTGAAGCTTTCTTT
CASSRRQVQSTEAFF
>TRBJ1-5|.|TRBV2|.
TGTGCCAGCAGTGACCAGGGAGGGAATAGCAATCAGCCCCAGCATTTT
CASSDQGGNSNQPQHF